Presented here are 9 T cell receptor beta chains from one specimen sequenced in a study of T cells in Graves' hyperthyroidism and ophthalmopathy. RNA transcripts provided the source from which TCR beta CDR3 regions were amplified. When the TCR CDR3 underwent first-round RT-PCR, the HTBI primer set was used. From the multiplex PCR reads, TCRdb called clonotypes with MiXCR, one entry per CDR3 protein. The sample consists of 500,000 to 600,000 distinct CDR3 sequences, around 46% of them appearing once. Source material: peripheral blood or thyroid tissue (not recorded which). These receptors were obtained from an adult woman with Graves' disease, either hyperthyroidism or ophthalmopathy (not recorded which).

The chain joins TRBV24-1 to TRBJ2-1; 8 positions match TRBD2. This CDR3 region has 16 residues. V gave up 5 bases and J gave up 3 bases; unmatched junction bases: 8. Germline-derived CDR1 and CDR2 are KGHDR and SFDVKD. The CDR3 nucleotides read TGTGCCACCAGTGGCCGCGGGAGGACTCTCTACAATGAGCAGTTCTTC. This translates into CATSGRGRTLYNEQFF.

This clonotype has a count of ten or more. This sequence joins TRBV14 and TRBJ1-6; 8 bases map to TRBD1. CDR1 and CDR2 from the germline V gene are SGHDN and FVKESK. Losses at the gene ends were 4 bases for V and 8 bases for J; bases not matched to a gene: 1. The CDR3 contains 13 residues. DNA for the CDR3: TGTGCCAGCAGCCTGACAGGGGATTCACCCCTCCACTTT. Translated, it gives CASSLTGDSPLHF.

This clonotype was picked up a small number of times. V and J are TRBV5-1 and TRBJ1-4; D gene uncertain. Germline-derived CDR1 and CDR2 are SGHRS and YFSETQ. The V end lost 4 bases, the J end lost 5 bases, and 12 bases lay between the germline ends. The CDR3 extends over 14 amino acids. In DNA, the CDR3 is TGCGCCAGCAGCGGGTACTCCTACAATGAAAAACTGTTTTTT. Protein product: CASSGYSYNEKLFF.

The sample holds many counts of this clonotype. The J gene is TRBJ1-1, the V gene TRBV20-1; TRBD1 might be the D (5 bases). The ends were cut back, 6 bases at V and 2 bases at J, with 19 bases in the middle. Germline CDR1 DFQATT, CDR2 SNEGSKA (reference sequence). CDR3 size: 15 residues. The CDR3 here is CSARPPSGVNTEAFF. DNA for the CDR3: TGCAGTGCCCGTCCCCCATCGGGGGTTAACACTGAAGCTTTCTTT.

This clonotype has at least ten counts. The genes are TRBV12-3 or TRBV12-4 and TRBJ2-7, with a weak D call TRBD2 (5 bases). The CDR3 has 14 amino acids. V shed 6 bases and J shed 0 bases, with 12 bases lying between them. This CDR3 reads CASSPSRDSYEQYF. DNA for the CDR3: TGTGCCAGCAGCCCCTCCCGGGACTCCTACGAGCAGTACTTC.

The chain links TRBV10-3 to TRBJ2-2; possibly TRBD2 for D (6 bases). Trimming removed 0 bases at V and 1 base at J, with 9 bases between. Germline V CDR1 and CDR2: ENHRY, SYGVKD. This CDR3 is built from 16 residues. DNA of the CDR3: TGTGCCATCAGTGAGTCGGTGCGGGAGAACACCGGGGAGCTGTTTTTT. As protein: CAISESVRENTGELFF.

The chain carries TRBV6-1 and TRBJ2-5, with TRBD2 matching 13 bases. The CDR3 consists of 16 residues. Germline CDR1 MNHNS, CDR2 SASEGT. Trimming took 4 bases from V and 2 from J; bases not matched to a gene: 4. CDR3 in DNA: TGTGCCAGCAGTGGACTAGCGGGAGGAGGGCAAGAGACCCAGTACTTC. This gives the protein CASSGLAGGGQETQYF.

This clonotype was recorded many times. The V call is TRBV28, the J call TRBJ1-6; D unresolved. Between the trimmed V and J ends, which lost 5 bases and 7 bases, there was a span of 9 bases. From germline, CDR1 is MDHEN and CDR2 SYDVKM. The length of the CDR3 is 13 residues. The CDR3 bases are TGTGCCAGCAGTCTCAACATCAATTCACCCCTCCACTTT. This codes for CASSLNINSPLHF.

This chain joins TRBV5-6 and TRBJ1-1, with no clear D. This CDR3 comprises 16 residues. Trimming removed 0 bases from V and 0 bases from J, with 12 bases in between. The germline V gene has CDR1 SGHDT and CDR2 YYEEEE. The CDR3 DNA reads as TGTGCCAGCAGCTTGGGCGCCGGGCACATGAACACTGAAGCTTTCTTT. Translation: CASSLGAGHMNTEAFF.